The 3 T cell receptor beta chains listed next were all sequenced from one sample in a study of shared clonotypes between healthy human individuals. CD8 cells classed as naive were CD45RO-negative and positively selected for CCR7, excluding terminally differentiated effector memory CD45RA+ cells. TCRdb's copy holds only in-frame clones and misses some; the assay was immunoSEQ multiplex PCR. Among approximately 720,000 clones listed, about 90% were seen once. Material: naive CD8+ T cells sorted from blood. These receptors were collected from a man between 25 and 39 years old in good health.

This chain uses TRBV6-4 with TRBJ2-3; 7 bases fit TRBD2. Germline loops: CDR1 MRHNA, CDR2 SNTAGT. V was clipped by 5 bases and J by 0 bases; unmatched bases: 5. This CDR3 region has 15 residues. CDR3 nucleotide sequence: TGTGCCAGCAGTCCTAGCGGACTTAGCACAGATACGCAGTATTTT. It specifies CASSPSGLSTDTQYF.

V usage is TRBV9 and J usage is TRBJ2-1; D gene unclear. The CDR3 totals 12 residues. V was shortened by 0 bases and J by 9 bases, with 7 bases between the two germline ends. Germline CDR1 reads SGDLS; CDR2 reads YYNGEE. Here the CDR3 DNA reads TGTGCCAGCAGCGTAGTCCCATCTGAGCAGTTCTTC. Translation: CASSVVPSEQFF.

The V call is TRBV25-1, the J call TRBJ1-4; D is unresolved. V dropped 6 bases and J dropped 4 bases, with 9 bases sitting between them. Per the germline V gene, CDR1 is MGHDK and CDR2 is SYGVNS. CDR3 length: 13 residues. CDR3 sequence: CASRQNINEKLFF. DNA of the CDR3: TGTGCCAGCAGACAGAATATTAATGAAAAACTGTTTTTT.